This T cell receptor beta chain was identified during a study of Graves' ophthalmopathy and Graves' hyperthyroidism. The CDR3 runs to 16 residues. The ends were cut back, 3 bases at V and 5 bases at J, with 19 bases in the middle. Per the germline V gene, CDR1 is KGHSH and CDR2 is LQKENI. Beta-chain TCR CDR3 regions were amplified from RNA transcripts. An opening RT-PCR round employed HTBI primers and preceded a second-round multiplex PCR. From the multiplex PCR reads, TCRdb called clonotypes with MiXCR, one entry per CDR3 protein. This sample yields 560,000 or so distinct CDR3 sequences, of which 35% to 45% are seen a single time; around 4% belongs to the top ten. This clonotype was seen a few times.

The rearrangement uses TRBV18 and TRBJ1-2, with D perhaps TRBD1 (6 bases). Sequenced sample: peripheral blood or thyroid tissue (not recorded which). This TCR was recovered from an adult man with Graves' hyperthyroidism. Here the CDR3 DNA reads TGTGCCAGCTCACCTGACACAGGGCCCCGATCTTATGGCTACACCTTC. This sequence encodes CASSPDTGPRSYGYTF.